This TCR beta chain came from a study of blood T cell repertoires in COVID-19. About the research overall: Nucleic acid was either cDNA or gDNA, and it came from T cells, B-cell-depleted T cells, or PBMCs.

Clones were sequenced by immunoSEQ multiplex PCR, and TCRdb holds only the in-frame ones, with some missing. The table lists roughly 140,000 clones, approximately 84% of them singletons. Germline CDR1 reads LGHDT; CDR2 reads YNNKEL (reference sequence). The V end lost 5 bases, the J end lost 2 bases, and 22 bases lay between the germline ends. The CDR3 loop spans 18 amino acids. Specimen: peripheral blood. V and J are TRBV3-1 (or the pseudogene TRBV3-2) and TRBJ2-1; TRBD2 might be the D (6 bases). The TCR originated in a man between 65 and 85 years old with acute or convalescent COVID-19. CDR3 nucleotides: TGTGCCAGCAGCAAAAACCTGGCCGGGACTCAGACCTACAATGAGCAGTTCTTC. Translation: CASSKNLAGTQTYNEQFF.